The following is a TCR beta chain sequence with its context. Original processing methods: Amplification from reference gene primers served as the basis for estimated nucleated cell counts. The method was immunoSEQ multiplex PCR; TCRdb's version includes in-frame clones alone and lacks a portion of them. Clone size and V and J calls were adopted from that table, with D and trimming inferred from the DNA. The table lists 200,000 to 250,000 clones, more than 75% of them singletons. These data belong to a study of blood T cell repertoires in COVID-19. The CDR3 extends over 15 amino acids. CDR1 MNHNS and CDR2 SASEGT come from the germline V gene. Trimming cost V 1 base and J 5 bases; bases outside gene matches: 0.

The source is a woman between 35 and 50 years old with acute or convalescent COVID-19. V and J are TRBV6-1 and TRBJ1-6; TRBD1 matches 9 bases. Sequenced input: peripheral blood. CDR3 sequence reads: CASSEGQGDNSPLHF. As DNA, the CDR3 is TGTGCCAGCAGTGAAGGACAGGGGGATAATTCACCCCTCCACTTT.